A single sample is the source of the 22 T cell receptor beta chains below, sequenced in a study of cytomegalovirus exposure and HLA in healthy donors. 60 Vbeta and 13 Jbeta primers were used in PCR. TCRdb's copy holds only in-frame clones and misses some; the assay was immunoSEQ multiplex PCR. The profile covers 180,000 or so clones, with roughly 88% appearing a single time and roughly 8.8% taken by the ten largest. Specimen: PBMCs. Receptors originate from a man between 18 and 29 years old in good health and CMV-seropositive.

The chain joins TRBV14 to TRBJ2-6; weak D call: TRBD1 (6 bases). Germline assignment: CDR1 SGHDN and CDR2 FVKESK. V gave up 3 bases and J gave up 0 bases, with 15 bases separating them. CDR3 size: 18 residues. The CDR3 DNA sequence: TGTGCCAGCAGCCACAATGGACAGCCAATCTCTGGGGCCAACGTCCTGACTTTC. Encoded protein: CASSHNGQPISGANVLTF.

The gene calls are TRBV19 and TRBJ1-3; D remains ambiguous. The CDR3 totals 16 residues. V lost 1 base to trimming and J lost 0 bases, with 10 bases between them. CDR1 is LNHDA and CDR2 is SQIVND in the germline V gene (reference sequence). The CDR3 is CASSIAAGISGNTIYF. The CDR3 region has the DNA TGTGCCAGTAGTATAGCGGCGGGGATCTCTGGAAACACCATATATTTT.

The V call is TRBV13, the J call TRBJ1-1, with 9 bases matching TRBD1. The CDR3 has 12 residues. In germline, CDR1 is PRHDT, CDR2 FYEKMQ (reference sequence). V gave up 5 bases and J gave up 6 bases; unmatched junction bases: 1. The DNA for the CDR3 is TGTGCCAGCAGCCGACAGGGGGCTGAAGCTTTCTTT. It yields the protein CASSRQGAEAFF.

V and J are TRBV5-1 and TRBJ2-2; D gene unclear. The CDR3 is made up of 14 amino acids. V dropped 0 bases and J dropped 4 bases, with 7 bases sitting between them. From germline, CDR1 is SGHRS and CDR2 YFSETQ. The DNA of the CDR3 is TGCGCCAGCAGCTTGGAGACTTTCACCGGGGAGCTGTTTTTT. Protein: CASSLETFTGELFF.

This chain's CDR3 is CASSLGGYGGYNEQFF. The CDR3 DNA sequence: TGTGCCAGCAGCTTGGGAGGCTACGGGGGATACAATGAGCAGTTCTTC. This chain links TRBV5-4 with TRBJ2-1, with a possible D match to TRBD2 (6 bases). V dropped 0 bases and J dropped 4 bases, with 14 bases sitting between them. This CDR3 region has 16 residues. The germline V gene has CDR1 SGHNT and CDR2 YYREEE (reference sequence).

The V and J genes are TRBV30 and TRBJ1-3; D unclear. Germline values: CDR1 GTSNPN, CDR2 SVGIG (reference sequence). The CDR3 is 13 amino acids. Trimming shortened V by 1 base and J by 8 bases, and 12 bases separated the two germline ends. As DNA, the CDR3 is TGTGCCTGGAGTGAGGTCTTACGGGACACCATATATTTT. It codes for CAWSEVLRDTIYF.

The genes are TRBV19 and TRBJ2-7; D gene uncertain. The CDR3 sequence is 13 residues long. Trimming removed 9 bases at V and 4 bases at J, with 16 bases between. Germline values: CDR1 LNHDA, CDR2 SQIVND (reference sequence). The CDR3 DNA reads TGTGCCAGCACAGTAAAGCCCGGTTACGAGCAGTACTTC. Translation: CASTVKPGYEQYF. The full variable domain, completed using reference TRBV19 and TRBJ2-7, is DGGITQSPKYLFRKEGQNVTLSCEQNLNHDAMYWYRQDPGQGLRLIYYSQIVNDFQKGDIAEGYSVSREKKESFPLTVTSAQKNPTAFYLCASTVKPGYEQYFGPGTRLTVT.

V gene TRBV7-3 combines with J gene TRBJ2-3; 11 bases are a match to TRBD1. Trimming removed 0 bases from V and 6 bases from J; junction bases left unmatched: 14. This CDR3 region has 19 residues. CDR1 is SGHTA and CDR2 is FQGTGA in the germline V gene. The CDR3 bases are TGTGCCAGCAGCTTAACGAGCCGGACAGGGGGCCGAGATAGGGATACGCAGTATTTT. Residues: CASSLTSRTGGRDRDTQYF.

V and J are TRBV5-1 and TRBJ1-6, with 9 bases lining up with TRBD1. V lost 0 bases to trimming and J lost 8 bases; unmatched junction nucleotides: 9. This CDR3 spans 17 amino acids. CDR1 is SGHRS, CDR2 YFSETQ, per germline. In nucleotides, the CDR3 is TGCGCCAGCAGCTTGGGAGGTCTTGGGACAGGGTATTCACCCCTCCACTTT. The encoded protein is CASSLGGLGTGYSPLHF.

This clone was seen a single time. The chain couples TRBV27 to TRBJ1-6, with 8 bases matching TRBD1. The CDR3 loop spans 15 amino acids. Germline CDR1 reads MNHEY; CDR2 reads SMNVEV (reference sequence). Unmatched junction bases numbered 7, after V lost 2 bases and J lost 10 bases. The CDR3 loop is CASSLASGGESPLHF. The CDR3 coding sequence is TGTGCCAGCAGTTTAGCCTCAGGGGGCGAGTCACCCCTCCACTTT.

The V call is TRBV6-1, the J call TRBJ2-7; TRBD1 matches at 9 bases. The CDR3 consists of 13 residues. The trim removed 11 bases at V and 7 bases at J, leaving 12 bases unmatched. In germline, CDR1 is MNHNS, CDR2 SASEGT. DNA of the CDR3: TGTGCCGGTGGGACAGGGTTACCTAGGGAGCAGTACTTC. It codes for CAGGTGLPREQYF.

V and J are TRBV5-1 and TRBJ1-1, with 9 bases fitting TRBD1. With V trimmed by 2 bases and J by 4 bases, 3 bases remained unmatched. Germline loops: CDR1 SGHRS, CDR2 YFSETQ. The CDR3 consists of 14 residues. CDR3 nucleotide sequence: TGCGCCAGCAGCTTTACAGGGGGCTCCACTGAAGCTTTCTTT. Translation gives CASSFTGGSTEAFF.

V and J are TRBV7-3 and TRBJ1-2, with 7 bases fitting TRBD1. The germline gives CDR1 SGHTA, CDR2 FQGTGA. The CDR3 has 14 amino acids. V lost 1 base to trimming and J lost 5 bases; unmatched junction nucleotides: 4. CDR3 coding DNA: TGTGCCAGCAGCTTAAATGCAGGGGGTTATGGCTACACCTTC. Residues: CASSLNAGGYGYTF.

The chain couples TRBV19 to TRBJ1-1, with D possibly TRBD1 on 5 matching bases. Germline CDR1 LNHDA, CDR2 SQIVND (reference sequence). This CDR3 is built from 15 residues. With 6 bases removed from V and 0 bases from J, the gap between germline ends came to 14 bases. The CDR3 coding sequence is TGTGCCAGTAGGGTACAGGCCCCCATGAACACTGAAGCTTTCTTT. Protein product: CASRVQAPMNTEAFF.

The chain is built from TRBV7-8 and TRBJ2-3, with a weak D call TRBD1 (5 bases). Deletions cut 10 bases from V and 4 bases from J, with 24 bases between. CDR3 size: 16 residues. Germline V gene lookup returns CDR1 SGHVS and CDR2 FQNEAQ. This CDR3 reads CATPAEGSGIADTQYF. In DNA form, the CDR3 reads TGTGCCACCCCGGCAGAAGGGTCAGGGATCGCAGATACGCAGTATTTT. Looking up the rest from reference TRBV7-8 and TRBJ2-3 gives the full variable domain: GAGVSQSPRYKVAKRGQDVALRCDPISGHVSLFWYQQALGQGPEFLTYFQNEAQLDKSGLPSDRFFAERPEGSVSTLKIQRTQQEDSAVYLCATPAEGSGIADTQYFGPGTRLTVL.

The V gene is TRBV19, the J gene TRBJ2-3, with D possibly matching TRBD2 (6 bases). The V gene lost 7 bases and the J gene lost 2 bases, with 19 bases spanning the gap. The CDR3 is 16 residues long. CDR1 and CDR2 from the germline V gene are LNHDA and SQIVND (reference sequence). Here the CDR3 DNA reads TGTGCCAGTAACCCCTCGTGGGCGGGACCCACAGATACGCAGTATTTT. Translating gives CASNPSWAGPTDTQYF.

J is TRBJ1-2 and V is TRBV6-1; perhaps TRBD1 as D (6 bases). Germline CDR1 reads MNHNS; CDR2 reads SASEGT. With 4 bases removed from V and 8 bases from J, the gap between germline ends came to 14 bases. The CDR3 contains 13 residues. The DNA of the CDR3 is TGTGCCAGCAGTGTTGAGGGTGGGGGCGGCTACACCTTC. The encoded protein is CASSVEGGGGYTF.

The V and J genes are TRBV7-9 and TRBJ2-7, with a tentative D call TRBD2 (5 bases). Trimming stripped 5 bases from V and 7 bases from J, with 18 bases between. Germline CDR1 and CDR2: SEHNR and FQNEAQ (reference sequence). The CDR3 is 14 residues long. For the CDR3, the DNA is TGTGCCAGCAGCGCCGGACTCCCCTCGGGGGAGCAGTACTTC. Amino acid sequence: CASSAGLPSGEQYF.

This clone was counted only a few times. This sequence joins TRBV5-1 and TRBJ2-7; 7 nucleotides agree with TRBD1. The CDR3 covers 13 residues. From germline, CDR1 is SGHRS and CDR2 YFSETQ. With 3 bases clipped from V and 3 bases from J, the junction kept 3 bases outside the gene matches. CDR3 residues: CASSSGQNYEQYF. For the CDR3, the DNA is TGCGCCAGCAGCTCGGGACAGAACTACGAGCAGTACTTC.

This chain links TRBV23-1 with TRBJ2-1; D might be TRBD2 (5 bases). TRBV23-1 is assigned to the ORF class and has an uncertain function. Trimming left V 4 bases short and J 6 bases short, with 16 bases between. The CDR3 sequence is 15 residues long. The CDR3 DNA reads TGCGCCAGCAGTCTTACACCTAGGCGGGCCAATGAGCAGTTCTTC. It translates to CASSLTPRRANEQFF.

This clone was detected ten times or more. The J gene is TRBJ2-7, the V gene TRBV10-3; TRBD2 aligns across 9 bases. This CDR3 has 15 amino acids. Germline V gene lookup returns CDR1 ENHRY and CDR2 SYGVKD. Unmatched junction bases numbered 9, after V lost 4 bases and J lost 5 bases. CDR3 region: CAISVGLAGNNEQYF. CDR3 in DNA: TGTGCCATCAGTGTGGGCCTAGCGGGAAACAACGAGCAGTACTTC.

The chain carries TRBV7-9 and TRBJ1-4; 11 positions match TRBD1. The length of the CDR3 is 15 residues. Per the germline V gene, CDR1 is SEHNR and CDR2 is FQNEAQ (reference sequence). The trim removed 7 bases at V and 6 bases at J, leaving 7 bases unmatched. The CDR3 is CASINSGQGDEKLFF. Written as DNA, the CDR3 is TGTGCCAGCATCAACTCGGGACAGGGGGATGAAAAACTGTTTTTT.